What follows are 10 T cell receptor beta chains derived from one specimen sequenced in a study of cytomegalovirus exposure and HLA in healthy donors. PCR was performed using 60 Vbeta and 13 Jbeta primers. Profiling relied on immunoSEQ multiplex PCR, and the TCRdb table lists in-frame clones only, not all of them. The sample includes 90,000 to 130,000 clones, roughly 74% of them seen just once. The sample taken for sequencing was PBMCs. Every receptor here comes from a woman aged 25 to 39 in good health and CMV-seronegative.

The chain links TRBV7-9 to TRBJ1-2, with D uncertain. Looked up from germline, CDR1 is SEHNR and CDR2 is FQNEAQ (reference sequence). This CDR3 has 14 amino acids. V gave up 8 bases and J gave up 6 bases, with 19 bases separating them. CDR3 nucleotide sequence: TGTGCCAGCGGATCTGCGGGGATTGAGGATGGCTACACCTTC. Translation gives CASGSAGIEDGYTF.

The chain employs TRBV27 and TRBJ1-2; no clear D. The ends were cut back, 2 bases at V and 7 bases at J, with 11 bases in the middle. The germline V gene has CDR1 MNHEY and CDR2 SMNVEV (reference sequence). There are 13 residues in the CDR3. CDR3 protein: CASSLLPRSGYTF. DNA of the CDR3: TGTGCCAGCAGTTTACTGCCGAGGAGTGGCTACACCTTC.

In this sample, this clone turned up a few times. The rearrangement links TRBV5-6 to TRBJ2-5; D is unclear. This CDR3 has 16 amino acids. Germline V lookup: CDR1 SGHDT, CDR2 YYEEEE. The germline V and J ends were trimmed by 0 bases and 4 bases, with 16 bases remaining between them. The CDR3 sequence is CASSLGGSPRVETQYF. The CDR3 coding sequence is TGTGCCAGCAGCTTGGGAGGATCCCCTCGGGTAGAGACCCAGTACTTC.

The CDR3 here is CASGIGMRAETQYF. In nucleotides, the CDR3 is TGTGCCAGTGGAATTGGGATGAGGGCAGAGACCCAGTACTTC. The chain is built from TRBV19 and TRBJ2-5; maybe TRBD2 (5 bases). Per the germline V gene, CDR1 is LNHDA and CDR2 is SQIVND (reference sequence). The V and J ends lost 8 bases and 4 bases respectively, with 17 bases between them. CDR3 length: 14 amino acids.

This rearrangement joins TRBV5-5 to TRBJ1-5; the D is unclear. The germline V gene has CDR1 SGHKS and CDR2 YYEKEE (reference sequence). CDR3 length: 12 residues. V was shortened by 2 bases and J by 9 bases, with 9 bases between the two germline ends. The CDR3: CASSFGIGPQHF. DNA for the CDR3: TGTGCCAGCAGCTTCGGGATCGGGCCCCAGCATTTT.

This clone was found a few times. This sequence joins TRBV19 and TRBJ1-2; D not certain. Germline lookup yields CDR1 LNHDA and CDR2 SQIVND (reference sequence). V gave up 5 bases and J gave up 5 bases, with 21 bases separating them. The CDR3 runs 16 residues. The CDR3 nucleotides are TGTGCCAGTAGTCCCGCGGTAGCCCTCTACCTTTATGGCTACACCTTC. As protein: CASSPAVALYLYGYTF. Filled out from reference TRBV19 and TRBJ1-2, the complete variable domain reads DGGITQSPKYLFRKEGQNVTLSCEQNLNHDAMYWYRQDPGQGLRLIYYSQIVNDFQKGDIAEGYSVSREKKESFPLTVTSAQKNPTAFYLCASSPAVALYLYGYTFGSGTRLTVV.

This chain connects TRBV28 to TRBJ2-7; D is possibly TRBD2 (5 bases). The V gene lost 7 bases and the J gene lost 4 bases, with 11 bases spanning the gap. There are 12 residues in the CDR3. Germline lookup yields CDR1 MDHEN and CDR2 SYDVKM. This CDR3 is CASKGSRYEQYF. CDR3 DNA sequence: TGTGCCAGCAAAGGGAGTAGGTACGAGCAGTACTTC.

The CDR3 protein is CSVTGLLNTEAFF. As DNA, the CDR3 is TGCAGCGTGACCGGACTGCTGAACACTGAAGCTTTCTTT. The V call is TRBV29-1, the J call TRBJ1-1, with D unresolved. There are 13 residues in the CDR3. Germline CDR1 SQVTM, CDR2 ANQGSEA. Trimming left V 6 bases short and J 0 bases short, with 11 bases between. Full variable domain (rest looked up from reference TRBV29-1 and TRBJ1-1): SAVISQKPSRDICQRGTSLTIQCQVDSQVTMMFWYRQQPGQSLTLIATANQGSEATYESGFVIDKFPISRPNLTFSTLTVSNMSPEDSSIYLCSVTGLLNTEAFFGQGTRLTVV.

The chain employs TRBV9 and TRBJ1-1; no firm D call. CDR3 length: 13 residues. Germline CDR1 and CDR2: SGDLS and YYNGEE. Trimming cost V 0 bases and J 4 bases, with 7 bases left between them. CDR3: CASSVAGRTEAFF. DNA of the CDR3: TGTGCCAGCAGCGTAGCTGGCCGCACTGAAGCTTTCTTT.

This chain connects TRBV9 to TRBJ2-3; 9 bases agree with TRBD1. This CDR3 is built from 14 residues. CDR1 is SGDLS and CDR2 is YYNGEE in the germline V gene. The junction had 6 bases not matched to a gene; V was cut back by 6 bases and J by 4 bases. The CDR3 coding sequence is TGTGCCAGCAACCTCGGACAGGGGTCAGATACGCAGTATTTT. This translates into CASNLGQGSDTQYF.